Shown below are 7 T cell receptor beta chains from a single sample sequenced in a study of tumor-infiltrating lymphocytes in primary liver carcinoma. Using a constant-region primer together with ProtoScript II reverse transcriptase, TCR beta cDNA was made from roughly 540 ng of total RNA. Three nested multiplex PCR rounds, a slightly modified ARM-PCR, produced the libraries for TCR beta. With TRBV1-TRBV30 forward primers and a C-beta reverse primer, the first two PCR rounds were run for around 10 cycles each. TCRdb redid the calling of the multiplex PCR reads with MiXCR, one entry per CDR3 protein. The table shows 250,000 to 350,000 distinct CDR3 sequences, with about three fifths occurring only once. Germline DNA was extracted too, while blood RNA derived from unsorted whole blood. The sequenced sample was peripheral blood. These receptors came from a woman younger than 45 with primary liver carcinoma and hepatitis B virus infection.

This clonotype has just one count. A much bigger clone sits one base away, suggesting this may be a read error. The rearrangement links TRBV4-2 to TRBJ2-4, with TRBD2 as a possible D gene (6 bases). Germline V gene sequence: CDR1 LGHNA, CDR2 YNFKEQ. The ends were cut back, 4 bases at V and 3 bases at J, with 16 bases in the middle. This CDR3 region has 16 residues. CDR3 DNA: TGTGCCAGCAGCCTAGGACTAACGCATAACAAAAACATTCAGTACTTC. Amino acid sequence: CASSLGLTHNKNIQYF.

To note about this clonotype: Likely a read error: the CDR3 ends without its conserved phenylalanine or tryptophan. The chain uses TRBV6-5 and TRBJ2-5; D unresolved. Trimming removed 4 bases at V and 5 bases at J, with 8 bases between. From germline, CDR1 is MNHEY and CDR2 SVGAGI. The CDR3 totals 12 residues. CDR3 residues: CASSSNGETQYC. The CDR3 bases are TGTGCCAGCAGTTCGAACGGGGAGACCCAGTACTGC.

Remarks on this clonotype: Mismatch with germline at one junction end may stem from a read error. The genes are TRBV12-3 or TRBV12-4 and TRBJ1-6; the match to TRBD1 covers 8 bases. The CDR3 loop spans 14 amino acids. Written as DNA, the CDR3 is TGTGCCAGTAGAGGACAGGGAGAAAATTCACCCCTCTACTTT. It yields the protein CASRGQGENSPLYF.

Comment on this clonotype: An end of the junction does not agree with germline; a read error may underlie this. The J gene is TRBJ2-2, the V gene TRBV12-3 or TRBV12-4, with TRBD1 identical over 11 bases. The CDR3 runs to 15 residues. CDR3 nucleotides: TGTGTCAGCAGTCTCAGGACAGGGGGCAGCGGGGAGTTGTTTTTT. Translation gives CVSSLRTGGSGELFF.

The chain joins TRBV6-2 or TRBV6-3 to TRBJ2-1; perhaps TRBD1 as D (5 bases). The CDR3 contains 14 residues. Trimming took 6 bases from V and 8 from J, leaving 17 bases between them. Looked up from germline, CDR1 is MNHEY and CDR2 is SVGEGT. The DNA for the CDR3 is TGTGCCAGCAGATCGGATGACAGCCGGGATGAGCAGTTCTTC. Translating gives CASRSDDSRDEQFF.

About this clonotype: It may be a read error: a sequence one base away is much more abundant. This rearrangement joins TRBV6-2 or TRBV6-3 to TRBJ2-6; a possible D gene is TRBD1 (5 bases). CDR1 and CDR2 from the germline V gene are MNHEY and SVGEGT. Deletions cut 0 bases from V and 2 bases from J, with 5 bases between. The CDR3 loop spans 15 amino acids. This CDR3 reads CASSYSTAGANVLTF. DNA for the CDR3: TGTGCCAGCAGTTACTCGACAGCTGGGGCCAACGTCCTGACTTTC.

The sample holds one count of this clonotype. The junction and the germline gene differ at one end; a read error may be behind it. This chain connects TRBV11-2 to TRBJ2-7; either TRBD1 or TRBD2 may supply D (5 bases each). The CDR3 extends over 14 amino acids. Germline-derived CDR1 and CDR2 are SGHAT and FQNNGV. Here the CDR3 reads CTSSFPGGSYEQYF. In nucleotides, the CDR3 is TGTACCAGCAGCTTCCCTGGGGGATCCTACGAGCAGTACTTC.